The T cell receptor beta chain under discussion was sequenced for a study of OX40 agonist ivuxolimab in advanced cancers. General study results and limits: CD8+ T cells averaged more expanded clones than CD4+. Among the lowest levels of clonal expansion were found in partial responders at 0.1-3.0 mg/kg.

The CDR3 is 13 amino acids. The ends were cut back, 6 bases at V and 0 bases at J, with 9 bases in the middle. The germline V gene encodes CDR1 MDHEN and CDR2 SYDVKM. As regards this clone: Antigen unknown. Other DNA sequences in the same sample also yield this CDR3.

Generated by immunoSEQ multiplex PCR, the TCRdb table keeps only in-frame clones and is missing some. The repertoire consists of about 79,000 clones, with 91% occurring once and the leading ten covering roughly 6.9%. The sequences come from CD4+ or CD8+ T cells sorted from blood, collected in a trial of the OX40 agonist ivuxolimab. The J gene is TRBJ2-7, the V gene TRBV28, with a tentative D call TRBD1 (6 bases). The clonotype comes from an adult with an advanced solid tumor such as melanoma, head and neck, liver or kidney cancer. For the CDR3, the DNA is TGTGCCAGCAGCGGGACAAACTCCTACGAGCAGTACTTC. It translates to CASSGTNSYEQYF.